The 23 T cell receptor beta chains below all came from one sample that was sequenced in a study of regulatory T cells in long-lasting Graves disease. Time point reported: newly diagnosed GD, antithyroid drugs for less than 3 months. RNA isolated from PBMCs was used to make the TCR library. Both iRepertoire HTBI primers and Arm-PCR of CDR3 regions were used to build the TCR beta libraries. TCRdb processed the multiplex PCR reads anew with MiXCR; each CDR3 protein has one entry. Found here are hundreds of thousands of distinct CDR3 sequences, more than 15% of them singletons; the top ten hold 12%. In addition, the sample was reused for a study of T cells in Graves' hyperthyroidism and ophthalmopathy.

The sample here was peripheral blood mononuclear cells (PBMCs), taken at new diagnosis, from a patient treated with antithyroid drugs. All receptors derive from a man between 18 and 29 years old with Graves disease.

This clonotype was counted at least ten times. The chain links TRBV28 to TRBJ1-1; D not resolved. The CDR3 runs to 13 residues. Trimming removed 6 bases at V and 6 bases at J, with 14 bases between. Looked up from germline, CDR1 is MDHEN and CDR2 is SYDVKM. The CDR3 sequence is CASSFSGISEAFF. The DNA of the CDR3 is TGTGCCAGCAGCTTCTCGGGAATATCTGAAGCTTTCTTT.

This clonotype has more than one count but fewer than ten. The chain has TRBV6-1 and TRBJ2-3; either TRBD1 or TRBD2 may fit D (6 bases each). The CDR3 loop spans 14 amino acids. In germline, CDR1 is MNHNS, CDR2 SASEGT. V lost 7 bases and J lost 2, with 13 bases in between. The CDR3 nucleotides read TGTGCCAGCAAGCTCGGGGGCAACACAGATACGCAGTATTTT. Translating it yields CASKLGGNTDTQYF.

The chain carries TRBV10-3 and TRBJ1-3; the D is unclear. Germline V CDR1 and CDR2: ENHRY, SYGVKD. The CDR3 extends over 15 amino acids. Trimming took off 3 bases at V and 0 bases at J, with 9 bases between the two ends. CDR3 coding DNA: TGTGCCATCAGTGAACGCGGGCTCTCTGGAAACACCATATATTTT. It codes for CAISERGLSGNTIYF.

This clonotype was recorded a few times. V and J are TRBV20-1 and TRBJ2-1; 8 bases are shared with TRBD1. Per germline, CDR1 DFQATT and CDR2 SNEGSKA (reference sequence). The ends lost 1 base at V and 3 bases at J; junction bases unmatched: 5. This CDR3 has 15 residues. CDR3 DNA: TGCAGTGCTAGAGCCCAGGGGGCTGTCTACAATGAGCAGTTCTTC. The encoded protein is CSARAQGAVYNEQFF.

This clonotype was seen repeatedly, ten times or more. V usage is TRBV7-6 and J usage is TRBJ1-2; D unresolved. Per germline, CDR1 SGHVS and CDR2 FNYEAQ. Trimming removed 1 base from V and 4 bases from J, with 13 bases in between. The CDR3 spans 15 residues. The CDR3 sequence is CASSLEVSPIYGYTF. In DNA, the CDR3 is TGTGCCAGCAGCTTAGAGGTTTCCCCCATCTATGGCTACACCTTC. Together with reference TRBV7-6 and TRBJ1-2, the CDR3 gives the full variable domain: GAGVSQSPRYKVTKRGQDVALRCDPISGHVSLYWYRQALGQGPEFLTYFNYEAQQDKSGLPNDRFSAERPEGSISTLTIQRTEQRDSAMYRCASSLEVSPIYGYTFGSGTRLTVV.

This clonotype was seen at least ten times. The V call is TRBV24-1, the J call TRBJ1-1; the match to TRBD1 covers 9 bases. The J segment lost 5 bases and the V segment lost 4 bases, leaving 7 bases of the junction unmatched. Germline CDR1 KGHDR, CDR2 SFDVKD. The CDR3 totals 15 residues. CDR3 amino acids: CATSEADRGGTEAFF. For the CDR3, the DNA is TGTGCCACCAGTGAGGCGGACAGGGGAGGGACTGAAGCTTTCTTT.

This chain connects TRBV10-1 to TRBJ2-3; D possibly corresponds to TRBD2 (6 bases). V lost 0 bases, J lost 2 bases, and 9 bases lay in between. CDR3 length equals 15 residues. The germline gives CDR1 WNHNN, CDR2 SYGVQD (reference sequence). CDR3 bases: TGCGCCAGCAGTGAGTCAAGCGGGCACACAGATACGCAGTATTTT. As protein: CASSESSGHTDTQYF.

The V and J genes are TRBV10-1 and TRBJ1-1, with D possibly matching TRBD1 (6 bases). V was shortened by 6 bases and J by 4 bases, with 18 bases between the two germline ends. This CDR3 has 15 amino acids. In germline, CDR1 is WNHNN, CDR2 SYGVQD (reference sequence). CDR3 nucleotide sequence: TGCGCCAGCAGCCCTATGACAGGAATTGGCACTGAAGCTTTCTTT. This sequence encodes CASSPMTGIGTEAFF.

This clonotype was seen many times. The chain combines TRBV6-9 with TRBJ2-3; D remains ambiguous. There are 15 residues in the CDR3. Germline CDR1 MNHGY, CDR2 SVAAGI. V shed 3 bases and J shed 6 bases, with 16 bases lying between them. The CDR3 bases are TGTGCCAGCAGTTACAAAGCCCCCACGACGGATACGCAGTATTTT. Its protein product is CASSYKAPTTDTQYF.

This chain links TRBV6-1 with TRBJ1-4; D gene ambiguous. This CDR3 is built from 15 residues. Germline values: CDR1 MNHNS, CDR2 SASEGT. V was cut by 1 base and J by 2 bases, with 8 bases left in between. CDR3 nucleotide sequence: TGTGCCAGCAGTGAAGTAGCGGGGACTAATGAAAAACTGTTTTTT. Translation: CASSEVAGTNEKLFF.

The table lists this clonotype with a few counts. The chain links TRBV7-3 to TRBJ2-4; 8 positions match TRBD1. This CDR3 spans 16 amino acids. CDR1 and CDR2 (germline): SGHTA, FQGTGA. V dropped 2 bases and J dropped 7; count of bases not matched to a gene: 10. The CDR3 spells CASSLEGLGQGNIQYF. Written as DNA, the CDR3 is TGTGCCAGCAGCTTAGAGGGTCTTGGACAGGGCAACATTCAGTACTTC.

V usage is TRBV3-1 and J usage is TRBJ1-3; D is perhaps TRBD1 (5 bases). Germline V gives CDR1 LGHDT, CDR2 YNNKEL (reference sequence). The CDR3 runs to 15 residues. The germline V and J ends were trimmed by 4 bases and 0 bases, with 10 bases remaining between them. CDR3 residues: CASSPTASSGNTIYF. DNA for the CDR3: TGTGCCAGCAGCCCGACAGCTAGCTCTGGAAACACCATATATTTT. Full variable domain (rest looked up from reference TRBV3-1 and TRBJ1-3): DTAVSQTPKYLVTQMGNDKSIKCEQNLGHDTMYWYKQDSKKFLKIMFSYNNKELIINETVPNRFSPKSPDKAHLNLHINSLELGDSAVYFCASSPTASSGNTIYFGEGSWLTVV.

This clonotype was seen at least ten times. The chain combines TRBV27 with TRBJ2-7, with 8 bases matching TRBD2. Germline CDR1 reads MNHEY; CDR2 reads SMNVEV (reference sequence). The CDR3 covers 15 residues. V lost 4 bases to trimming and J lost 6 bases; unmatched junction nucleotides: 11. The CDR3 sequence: CASSYRDGRAGEQYF. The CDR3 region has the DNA TGTGCCAGCAGTTATCGTGACGGGAGGGCCGGCGAGCAGTACTTC.

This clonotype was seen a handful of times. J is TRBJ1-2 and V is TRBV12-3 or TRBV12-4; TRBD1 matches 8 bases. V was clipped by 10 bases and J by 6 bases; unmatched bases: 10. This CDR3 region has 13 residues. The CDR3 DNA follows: TGTGCCACCTCGATGCAGGGGGCTGATGGCTACACCTTC. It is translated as CATSMQGADGYTF.

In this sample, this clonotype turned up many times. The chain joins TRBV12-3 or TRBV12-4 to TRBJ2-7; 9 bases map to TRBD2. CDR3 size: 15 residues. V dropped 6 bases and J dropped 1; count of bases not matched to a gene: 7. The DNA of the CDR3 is TGTGCCAGCAGGGGTGTAGCGGGAGTATCCTACGAGCAGTACTTC. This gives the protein CASRGVAGVSYEQYF.

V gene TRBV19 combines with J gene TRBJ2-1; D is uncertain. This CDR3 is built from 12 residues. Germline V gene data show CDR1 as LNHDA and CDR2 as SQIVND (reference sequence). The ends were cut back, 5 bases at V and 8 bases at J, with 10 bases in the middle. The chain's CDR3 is CASSVNYDEQFF. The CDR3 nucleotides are TGTGCCAGTAGTGTAAATTACGATGAGCAGTTCTTC.

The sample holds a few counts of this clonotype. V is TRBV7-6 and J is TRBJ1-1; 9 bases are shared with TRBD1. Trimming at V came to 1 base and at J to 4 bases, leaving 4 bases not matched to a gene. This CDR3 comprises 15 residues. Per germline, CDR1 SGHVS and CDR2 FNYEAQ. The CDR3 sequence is CASSLEQGARTEAFF. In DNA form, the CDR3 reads TGTGCCAGCAGCTTAGAACAGGGGGCACGCACTGAAGCTTTCTTT.

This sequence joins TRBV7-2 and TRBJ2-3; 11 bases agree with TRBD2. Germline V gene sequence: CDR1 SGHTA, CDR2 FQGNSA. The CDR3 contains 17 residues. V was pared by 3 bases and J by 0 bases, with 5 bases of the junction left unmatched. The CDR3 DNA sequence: TGTGCCAGCAGCTTCAGGGGGACTAGCGGTAGCACAGATACGCAGTATTTT. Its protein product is CASSFRGTSGSTDTQYF.

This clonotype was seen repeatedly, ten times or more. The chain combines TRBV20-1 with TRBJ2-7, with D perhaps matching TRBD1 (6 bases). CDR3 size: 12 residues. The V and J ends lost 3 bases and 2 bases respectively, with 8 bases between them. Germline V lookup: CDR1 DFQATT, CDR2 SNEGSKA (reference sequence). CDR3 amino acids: CSASKGAYEQYF. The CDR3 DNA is TGCAGTGCTAGTAAGGGGGCCTACGAGCAGTACTTC.

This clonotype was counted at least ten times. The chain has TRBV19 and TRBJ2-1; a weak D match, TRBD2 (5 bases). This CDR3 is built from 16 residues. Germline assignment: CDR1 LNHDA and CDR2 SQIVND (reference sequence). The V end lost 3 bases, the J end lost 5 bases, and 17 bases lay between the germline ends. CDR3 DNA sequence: TGTGCCAGTAGTATGTGGCGGCGGGCACGCCACAATGAGCAGTTCTTC. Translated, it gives CASSMWRRARHNEQFF.

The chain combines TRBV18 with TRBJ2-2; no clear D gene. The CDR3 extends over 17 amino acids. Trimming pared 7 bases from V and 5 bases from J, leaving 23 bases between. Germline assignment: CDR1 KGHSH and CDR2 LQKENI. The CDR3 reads CASFTKQEIGRTGELFF. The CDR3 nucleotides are TGTGCCAGCTTCACCAAGCAAGAAATCGGGCGGACCGGGGAGCTGTTTTTT.

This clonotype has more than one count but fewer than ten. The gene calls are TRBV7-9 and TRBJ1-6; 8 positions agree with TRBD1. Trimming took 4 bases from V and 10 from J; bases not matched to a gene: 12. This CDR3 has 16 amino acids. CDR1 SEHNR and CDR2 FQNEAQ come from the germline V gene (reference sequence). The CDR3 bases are TGTGCCAGCAGCTCCATCTCTACAGGGGGAGCATCACCCCTCCACTTT. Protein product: CASSSISTGGASPLHF.

The CDR3 sequence: CASSLKSYSYNEQFF. CDR3 nucleotides: TGTGCCAGCAGTTTAAAGTCATACTCCTACAATGAGCAGTTCTTC. This chain connects TRBV27 to TRBJ2-1; D gene uncertain. From germline, CDR1 is MNHEY and CDR2 SMNVEV (reference sequence). The CDR3 has 15 amino acids. V was shortened by 2 bases and J by 0 bases, with 8 bases between the two germline ends.